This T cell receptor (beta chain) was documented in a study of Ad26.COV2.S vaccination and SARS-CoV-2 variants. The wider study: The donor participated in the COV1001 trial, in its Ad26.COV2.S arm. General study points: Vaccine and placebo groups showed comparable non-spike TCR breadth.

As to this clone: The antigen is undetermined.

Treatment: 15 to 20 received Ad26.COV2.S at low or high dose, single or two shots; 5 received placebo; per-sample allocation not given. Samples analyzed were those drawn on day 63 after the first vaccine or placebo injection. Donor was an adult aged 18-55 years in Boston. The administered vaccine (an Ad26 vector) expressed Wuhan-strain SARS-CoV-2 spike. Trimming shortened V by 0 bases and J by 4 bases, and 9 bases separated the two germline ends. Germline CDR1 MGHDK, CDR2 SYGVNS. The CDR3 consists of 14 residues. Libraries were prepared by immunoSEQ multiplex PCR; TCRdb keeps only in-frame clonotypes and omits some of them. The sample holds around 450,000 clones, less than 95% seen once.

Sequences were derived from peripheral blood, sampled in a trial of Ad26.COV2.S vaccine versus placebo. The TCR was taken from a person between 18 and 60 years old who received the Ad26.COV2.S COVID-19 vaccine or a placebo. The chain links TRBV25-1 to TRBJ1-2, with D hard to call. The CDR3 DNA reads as TGTGCCAGCAGTGAATATGGGATAACCTATGGCTACACCTTC. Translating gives CASSEYGITYGYTF.